This T cell receptor beta chain was sequenced during a study of vaccination and CD4 T cells after COVID-19 (dated 2022 in TCRdb). Some background on the complete study: Convalescent patients had a positive SARS-CoV-2 result on nasal swab PCR, and of these patients, several had mild disease and one had severe disease. In the convalescent cohort there were six males and four females, among whom were two Hispanic individuals, seven Caucasians, two Asians and one multiracial person. Participants got two doses of the Pfizer-BioNTech BNT162b2 vaccine (n=8) or two doses of the Moderna mRNA-1273 vaccine (n=2). Post-COVID blood samples from convalescent patients were collected a median of roughly 100 days after diagnosis, with a range of roughly 35 to 170 days. Post-vaccine blood samples were collected a median of approximately eleven weeks after the second vaccine dose, ranging from about 13 to 241 days. A few convalescent patients gave samples both early after vaccination (day 14) and late after vaccination (days 161 to 241). Overlapping spike peptide pools from SARS-CoV-2 and from the common cold coronaviruses HCoV-NL63, HCoV-OC43 and HCoV-229E were used as culture stimuli. Control cultures used a CEFX viral epitope pool as positive control, an HIV-1 Nef peptide pool as negative control, or no peptide. The spike-specific CD4+ TCR repertoire was compared before and after mRNA vaccination in under 11 COVID-19 convalescent patients and a few infection-naive healthy vaccine recipients.

The time point tag for this specimen amounts to: late sampling 161 to 241 days after vaccination in a few convalescent patients. Read against the paper, the sample's treatment or condition label means: roughly 11-day PBMC culture with coronavirus spike peptide pools or control peptides (ViraFEST assay). The study used the ViraFEST assay, which expanded antigen-specific T cells with peptide pools and then identified expanded clonotypes by TCR sequencing. Positive SARS-CoV-2 PCR tests in the convalescent patients dated from March to December 2020, before Alpha, Beta and Delta variants emerged in the United States. Each well held roughly 2 million PBMCs cultured in IMDM containing around 5.1% human AB serum and around 10 IU/ml IL-2, with approximately 9.2 ug/ml peptide pools added. On days 3 and 7, half of the culture medium was replaced with fresh IL-2-containing medium. CD4+ T cells were isolated after 10 days of culture through negative selection using the EasySep CD4+ T cell isolation kit. Ficoll-Paque Plus gradient centrifugation was used to isolate PBMCs from whole blood, and the isolated PBMCs were then either used fresh or cryopreserved at -140C. Culture conditions were generally each tested in triplicate wells.

The germline V and J ends show losses of 3 bases and 9 bases respectively, and no gene match explains 5 bases of the junction. CDR1 and CDR2 are drawn from the germline V gene (reference sequence): LNHDA, SQIVND. The cysteine opens and the phenylalanine closes a CDR3 of 14 amino acids. Of the read, only the CDR3 DNA is kept; its 42 bases are in frame from base 1. There are a few counts of this clonotype. The antigen it binds to is not known. No base quality information exists; no much larger clone differs at one position. Libraries came from PCR. DNA from cultured CD4+ T cells underwent TCR sequencing with the Oncomine TCR Beta short-read assay at the Johns Hopkins FTIC core. The QIAamp micro DNA kit was used to extract genomic DNA from the cultured CD4+ T cells. Oncomine TCR Beta libraries from cultured CD4+ T cells were pooled using unique dual indexes and sequenced on an Illumina iSeq 100. The original pipeline was this. Non-productive sequences were removed, and CDR3s not starting with C, not ending with F or W, or shorter than 7 amino acids were discarded. The MANAFEST web application was used to identify antigen-specific clonotypes by comparing peptide-stimulated wells against reference wells and other culture wells. Positive clones required FDR below 0.05, an odds ratio above 5, and productive frequency above 0.1% in at least two of three replicate wells. Clonotypes that were significantly expanded in both SARS-CoV-2 spike wells and at least one common cold coronavirus spike condition were defined as cross-reactive. CDR3 homology was assessed with Levenshtein distances (stringdist) and unrooted phylogenetic trees (ape) in R version 3.6.1. The public reads were quality trimmed at Q25 with fastp and then assembled into clones with MiXCR by TCRdb, keeping productive beta chains. Rows with one shared CDR3 protein collapse into an entry with the most common genes and DNA. The V and J calls come from TCRdb's annotation, not from the publication. The sample records roughly 18,000 distinct CDR3 sequences, just over 50% of which are singletons. 21% of the sample goes to the ten largest clones.

Results the study describes overall, beyond this receptor: The median number of SARS-CoV-2-reactive clonotypes rose from about 23 after infection to approximately 41 after vaccination, but the change was not significant. Among the post-vaccine SARS-CoV-2-reactive clones in convalescent patients, a median approximately 90% showed up only after vaccination, which suggests vaccine-specific priming. The study included relatively few convalescent patients and did not analyze early timepoints after natural infection. Nearly all vaccine-specific clones in convalescent patients (304 of 307) were mono-reactive for SARS-CoV-2 spike rather than cross-reactive with common cold coronaviruses.

The chain links TRBV19 with TRBJ1-6; 7 bases in the middle match TRBD1. Source: CD4+ T cells from blood, cultured in vitro, taken about 7 months after SARS-CoV-2 vaccination. This TCR derives from a human donor who had recovered from COVID-19. Here is the DNA: TGTGCCAGTAGTATGACAGGGATTATTTCACCCCTCCACTTT. Translated, this is CASSMTGIISPLHF.